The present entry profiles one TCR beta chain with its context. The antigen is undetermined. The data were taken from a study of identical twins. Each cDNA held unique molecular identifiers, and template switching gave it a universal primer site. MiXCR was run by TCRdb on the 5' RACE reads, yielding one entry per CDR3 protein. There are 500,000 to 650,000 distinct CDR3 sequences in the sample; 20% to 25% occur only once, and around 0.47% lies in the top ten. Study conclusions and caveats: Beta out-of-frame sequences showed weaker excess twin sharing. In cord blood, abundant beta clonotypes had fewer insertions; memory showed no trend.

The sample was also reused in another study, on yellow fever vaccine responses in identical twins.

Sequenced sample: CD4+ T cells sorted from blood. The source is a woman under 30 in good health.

The CDR3 bases are TGTGCCAGCTCACCGAGACAGGGGCCGACCTACGAGCAGTACTTC. Protein: CASSPRQGPTYEQYF. This rearrangement joins TRBV18 to TRBJ2-7, with 8 bases aligning to TRBD1. Germline lookup yields CDR1 KGHSH and CDR2 LQKENI. After removal of 3 bases from V and 2 bases from J, the junction contained 6 bases not matched to a gene. The CDR3 extends over 15 amino acids. The full variable domain, rest sourced from reference TRBV18 and TRBJ2-7, is NAGVMQNPRHLVRRRGQEARLRCSPMKGHSHVYWYRQLPEEGLKFMVYLQKENIIDESGMPKERFSAEFPKEGPSILRIQQVVRGDSAAYFCASSPRQGPTYEQYFGPGTRLTVT.